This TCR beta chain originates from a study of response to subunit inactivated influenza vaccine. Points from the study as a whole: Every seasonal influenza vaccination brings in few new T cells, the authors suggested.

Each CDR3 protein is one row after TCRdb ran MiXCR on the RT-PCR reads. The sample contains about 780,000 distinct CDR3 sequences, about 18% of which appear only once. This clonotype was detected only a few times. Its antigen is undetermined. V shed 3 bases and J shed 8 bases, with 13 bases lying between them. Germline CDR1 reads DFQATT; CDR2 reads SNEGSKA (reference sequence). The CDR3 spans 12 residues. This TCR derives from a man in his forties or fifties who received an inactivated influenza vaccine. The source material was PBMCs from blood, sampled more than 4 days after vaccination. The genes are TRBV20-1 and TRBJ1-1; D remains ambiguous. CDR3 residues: CSASAGSPEAFF. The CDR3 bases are TGCAGTGCTAGCGCCGGAAGTCCCGAAGCTTTCTTT.